The 26 T cell receptor beta chains given below trace back to one sample, sequenced in a study of beta chain features in type 1 diabetes. Their cognate antigens are unknown. The entirety of the isolated RNA underwent reverse transcription, so expressed TCRB transcripts were sequenced. The assay was immunoSEQ multiplex PCR, and TCRdb's table has in-frame clones only and misses some. The sample yields 120,000 to 150,000 clones, less than 15% seen once. General study findings and limits: Across all four CD4+ subsets, people with type 1 diabetes showed modestly shorter TCRB CDR3s.

Sequenced material: central memory CD4+ T cells from blood. The source is a man aged 18 to 30 with type 1 diabetes.

The table lists this clone with a few counts. V and J are TRBV30 and TRBJ1-2, with 7 bases that match TRBD1. The CDR3 loop spans 13 amino acids. V dropped 2 bases and J dropped 6; count of bases not matched to a gene: 6. Per the germline V gene, CDR1 is GTSNPN and CDR2 is SVGIG (reference sequence). The CDR3 loop is CAWSPTGDDGYTF. The CDR3, as DNA: TGTGCCTGGAGTCCTACAGGGGATGATGGCTACACCTTC.

The chain is built from TRBV19 and TRBJ1-5; TRBD1 might be the D (6 bases). Germline CDR1 is LNHDA and CDR2 is SQIVND (reference sequence). This CDR3 region has 15 residues. The ends were cut back, 7 bases at V and 2 bases at J, with 15 bases in the middle. This chain's CDR3 is CASILTGRGNQPQHF. The CDR3 DNA is TGTGCCAGTATCCTCACAGGGAGGGGCAATCAGCCCCAGCATTTT.

This clone was counted a single time. Other DNA sequences in the same sample also yield this CDR3. The chain is built from TRBV9 and TRBJ1-5, with TRBD1 matching 7 bases. V was clipped by 0 bases and J by 7 bases; unmatched bases: 4. CDR1 is SGDLS, CDR2 YYNGEE, per germline. The CDR3 sequence is 14 residues long. As DNA, the CDR3 is TGTGCCAGCAGCGTAGGACAGGGTCAGCAGCCCCAGCATTTT. Translation gives CASSVGQGQQPQHF.

This rearrangement joins TRBV7-7 to TRBJ2-2; 10 bases are a match to TRBD1. CDR1 and CDR2 (germline): SSHAT, FNYEAQ (reference sequence). This CDR3 has 14 residues. CDR3 sequence reads: CASGTGAFTGELFF. The CDR3 DNA is TGTGCTAGCGGGACAGGGGCCTTCACCGGGGAGCTGTTTTTT.

The chain couples TRBV30 to TRBJ1-6, with a weak D call TRBD1 (5 bases). Germline loops: CDR1 GTSNPN, CDR2 SVGIG (reference sequence). V was pared by 4 bases and J by 6 bases, with 13 bases between. The CDR3 is made up of 14 amino acids. The CDR3 sequence: CAWTGKSGNSPLHF. DNA of the CDR3: TGTGCCTGGACAGGGAAATCGGGTAATTCACCCCTCCACTTT.

The table lists this clone with a few counts. This rearrangement joins TRBV7-9 to TRBJ1-1; no firm D call. Germline assignment: CDR1 SEHNR and CDR2 FQNEAQ (reference sequence). This CDR3 comprises 13 residues. Trimming took off 1 base at V and 4 bases at J, with 7 bases between the two ends. The CDR3 sequence: CASSLEFATEAFF. The CDR3 DNA is TGTGCCAGCAGCTTAGAGTTCGCCACTGAAGCTTTCTTT.

Ten or more counts support this clone. The chain has TRBV2 and TRBJ2-5; TRBD1 is a possible D gene (5 bases). This CDR3 comprises 11 residues. In germline, CDR1 is SNHLY, CDR2 FYNNEI. With 5 bases removed from V and 5 bases from J, the gap between germline ends came to 6 bases. CDR3 amino acids: CASSRGETQYF. The CDR3 nucleotides are TGTGCCAGCAGTAGGGGTGAGACCCAGTACTTC.

The CDR3 protein is CASSQDLSGYEKLFF. The CDR3, as DNA: TGCGCCAGCAGCCAAGATCTGTCAGGTTATGAAAAACTGTTTTTT. The chain couples TRBV4-1 to TRBJ1-4; D is uncertain. The CDR3 is 15 residues long. V lost 0 bases and J lost 6, with 11 bases in between. Germline lookup yields CDR1 MGHRA and CDR2 YSYEKL.

This clone was seen only a few times. This rearrangement joins TRBV7-7 to TRBJ2-7, with D possibly being TRBD1 (5 bases). V shed 0 bases and J shed 4 bases, with 7 bases lying between them. From germline, CDR1 is SSHAT and CDR2 FNYEAQ (reference sequence). This CDR3 has 13 residues. The CDR3 protein is CASSLAPGYEQYF. The CDR3 DNA is TGTGCCAGCAGCTTAGCGCCAGGGTACGAGCAGTACTTC. The full variable domain, in which reference TRBV7-7 and TRBJ2-7 provide the parts outside the CDR3, is GAGVSQSPRYKVTKRGQDVTLRCDPISSHATLYWYQQALGQGPEFLTYFNYEAQPDKSGLPSDRFSAERPEGSISTLTIQRTEQRDSAMYRCASSLAPGYEQYFGPGTRLTVT.

The V call is TRBV13, the J call TRBJ1-2; D is possibly TRBD1 (6 bases). Per the germline V gene, CDR1 is PRHDT and CDR2 is FYEKMQ (reference sequence). The CDR3 loop spans 14 amino acids. V was pared by 5 bases and J by 5 bases, with 15 bases between. CDR3 sequence (DNA): TGTGCCAGCAGCCCGGGTCAGGGGCCTTATGGCTACACCTTC. Translating it yields CASSPGQGPYGYTF.

This clone has more than one count but fewer than ten. The V call is TRBV5-6, the J call TRBJ2-1, with TRBD2 identical over 9 bases. Germline CDR1 reads SGHDT; CDR2 reads YYEEEE. V trimming: 4 bases; J trimming: 3 bases; junction bases outside the gene matches: 5. The CDR3 totals 15 residues. The CDR3 coding sequence is TGTGCCAGCAGCCAAGCGGGGGGAGTCTACAATGAGCAGTTCTTC. Protein: CASSQAGGVYNEQFF.

A note on this clone: Other DNA sequences of this sample code for an identical CDR3. The CDR3: CAWSVPPGGNYGYTF. CDR3 nucleotide sequence: TGTGCCTGGAGTGTACCCCCCGGCGGGAACTATGGCTACACCTTC. The chain joins TRBV30 to TRBJ1-2, with D hard to call. Germline V gives CDR1 GTSNPN, CDR2 SVGIG (reference sequence). CDR3 length equals 15 residues. V was trimmed by 0 bases and J by 2 bases, leaving 13 bases between them.

The J gene is TRBJ1-2, the V gene TRBV15; no definite D call. Germline V gene data show CDR1 as LNHNV and CDR2 as YYDKDF (reference sequence). This CDR3 contains 15 residues. V was pared by 2 bases and J by 4 bases, with 14 bases between. The CDR3 nucleotides are TGTGCCACCAGCAGAAACACCGCTGGGTCCTATGGCTACACCTTC. Protein product: CATSRNTAGSYGYTF.

The V and J genes are TRBV5-6 and TRBJ2-1; a possible D gene is TRBD1 (5 bases). The CDR3 totals 16 residues. Germline V gene sequence: CDR1 SGHDT, CDR2 YYEEEE. Trimming pared 2 bases from V and 2 bases from J, leaving 14 bases between. This CDR3 is CASSFIGQRTYNEQFF. Here the CDR3 DNA reads TGTGCCAGCAGCTTTATTGGACAACGGACCTACAATGAGCAGTTCTTC.

About this clone itself: This specimen includes other DNA sequences encoding the same CDR3. This rearrangement joins TRBV6-5 to TRBJ1-1, with D uncertain. This CDR3 has 13 amino acids. Between the trimmed V and J ends, which lost 4 bases and 1 base, there was a span of 7 bases. Germline lookup yields CDR1 MNHEY and CDR2 SVGAGI. The CDR3 spells CASSLVQNTEAFF. DNA for the CDR3: TGTGCCAGCAGTTTAGTCCAGAACACTGAAGCTTTCTTT.

This clone was seen more than once but under ten times. The rearrangement joins TRBV7-2 to TRBJ1-2; a possible D gene is TRBD1 (5 bases). V lost 11 bases and J 2 bases, leaving 12 bases between the germline ends. CDR3 size: 12 residues. CDR1 is SGHTA and CDR2 is FQGNSA in the germline V gene. The CDR3 reads CAQGLVNYGYTF. Here the CDR3 DNA reads TGTGCCCAGGGTTTAGTAAACTATGGCTACACCTTC.

This clone showed up just a few times. This chain uses TRBV4-2 with TRBJ2-3, with D hard to call. Trimming stripped 0 bases from V and 1 base from J, with 8 bases between. Germline V gene lookup returns CDR1 LGHNA and CDR2 YNFKEQ. The CDR3 is made up of 15 amino acids. The CDR3 loop reads CASSQEMDRTDTQYF. CDR3 DNA: TGTGCCAGCAGCCAAGAAATGGACCGCACAGATACGCAGTATTTT.

This clone was seen a few times. V and J are TRBV19 and TRBJ2-1; the D gene is possibly TRBD1 (6 bases). Between the trimmed V and J ends, which lost 7 bases and 7 bases, there was a span of 20 bases. The CDR3 is made up of 15 amino acids. Looked up from germline, CDR1 is LNHDA and CDR2 is SQIVND (reference sequence). CDR3 loop: CASTATGTYNNEQFF. In nucleotides, the CDR3 is TGTGCCAGTACCGCGACAGGAACCTATAATAATGAGCAGTTCTTC. The variable domain in full, completed from reference TRBV19 and TRBJ2-1, reads DGGITQSPKYLFRKEGQNVTLSCEQNLNHDAMYWYRQDPGQGLRLIYYSQIVNDFQKGDIAEGYSVSREKKESFPLTVTSAQKNPTAFYLCASTATGTYNNEQFFGPGTRLTVL.

The chain uses TRBV7-3 and TRBJ2-5; unclear D gene. The CDR3 is made up of 13 amino acids. Germline assignment: CDR1 SGHTA and CDR2 FQGTGA. The V end lost 1 base, the J end lost 1 base, and 4 bases lay between the germline ends. CDR3 protein: CASSLNSQETQYF. The CDR3 DNA follows: TGTGCCAGCAGCTTAAATTCCCAAGAGACCCAGTACTTC.

For this clone: The sample has other DNA sequences that encode this CDR3 too. The chain couples TRBV9 to TRBJ2-1; 15 bases are shared with TRBD2. The germline V gene has CDR1 SGDLS and CDR2 YYNGEE. This CDR3 comprises 17 residues. The trim removed 2 bases at V and 2 bases at J, leaving 2 bases unmatched. CDR3 coding DNA: TGTGCCAGCAGCGTGGGACTAGCGGGAGGACCCTACAATGAGCAGTTCTTC. Amino acid sequence: CASSVGLAGGPYNEQFF.

The chain links TRBV30 to TRBJ1-4; 10 bases map to TRBD1. Germline V gene sequence: CDR1 GTSNPN, CDR2 SVGIG (reference sequence). J lost 1 base, V lost 2 bases, and 4 bases had no gene match. The CDR3 covers 16 residues. CDR3 protein: CAWSPRTGGTNEKLFF. The CDR3 coding sequence is TGTGCCTGGAGTCCGCGGACAGGGGGAACTAATGAAAAACTGTTTTTT.

This clone was seen ten or more times. The J gene is TRBJ1-2, the V gene TRBV30, with D tentatively TRBD1 (6 bases). The CDR3 covers 15 residues. The germline V and J ends were trimmed by 3 bases and 0 bases, with 14 bases remaining between them. CDR1 GTSNPN and CDR2 SVGIG come from the germline V gene (reference sequence). In DNA, the CDR3 is TGTGCCTGGAGGACGCCGGGACATTCTAACTATGGCTACACCTTC. Its protein product is CAWRTPGHSNYGYTF.

There are many counts of this clone. The chain has TRBV4-1 and TRBJ1-1; D ambiguous. The CDR3 has 12 amino acids. From germline, CDR1 is MGHRA and CDR2 YSYEKL. V was pared by 1 base and J by 6 bases, with 6 bases between. CDR3 amino acids: CASSQVKSEAFF. In DNA, the CDR3 is TGCGCCAGCAGCCAAGTGAAGTCTGAAGCTTTCTTT.

The chain recombines TRBV6-6 with TRBJ2-5, with D possibly TRBD2 on 6 matching bases. CDR1 is MNHNY and CDR2 is SVGAGI in the germline V gene (reference sequence). V was shortened by 5 bases and J by 7 bases, with 20 bases between the two germline ends. The length of the CDR3 is 15 residues. Here the CDR3 DNA reads TGTGCCAGCAGTACGGGACTGGGGTACAGTGTGACCCAGTACTTC. Translation gives CASSTGLGYSVTQYF.

This clone showed up just a few times. The chain combines TRBV10-1 with TRBJ2-3, with D perhaps TRBD2 (6 bases). V was clipped by 4 bases and J by 2 bases, with 16 bases between them. The CDR3 consists of 16 residues. Germline CDR1 reads WNHNN; CDR2 reads SYGVQD (reference sequence). CDR3 DNA: TGCGCCAGCAGTGGTCCCCCGGGACTCATCACAGATACGCAGTATTTT. This translates into CASSGPPGLITDTQYF.

The table lists this clone with a few counts. V gene TRBV6-1 combines with J gene TRBJ2-5; D not certain. V dropped 6 bases and J dropped 5 bases, with 19 bases sitting between them. Germline CDR1 MNHNS, CDR2 SASEGT. This CDR3 spans 15 amino acids. In DNA, the CDR3 is TGTGCCAGCAGCCCCCTGTTTACGGTGGCGGAGACCCAGTACTTC. This gives the protein CASSPLFTVAETQYF.